These T cell receptor beta chains were read from a single sample in a study of T cell repertoires in cytomegalovirus infection. TCRdb reanalysed the reads using MiXCR and keeps one entry per CDR3 protein. The sample records 75,000 to 95,000 distinct CDR3 sequences, approximately 43% being singletons. No antigens are known for them. This material consisted of CD8+ T cells from cultured PBMCs, taken from culture after CMV antigen stimulation. These receptor sequences come from a human donor in good health (CMV status not recorded). Some clones in this sample may be carry-over from other donors' samples. The CDR3 runs from the conserved cysteine through the conserved F or W.

j_call v_call cdr3_aa
TRBJ1-1 TRBV7-6 CASSPGQPPLTDTEAFF
TRBJ2-1 TRBV7-2 CASSPRPGQGTYNEQFF
TRBJ2-7 TRBV6-1 CASRKGTSGSLYEQYF
TRBJ1-2 TRBV5-6 CASSWTSSHYGYTF
TRBJ1-1 TRBV4-2 CASSFRRGGTEAFF
TRBJ1-4 TRBV27 CASTSRSPVRGEKLFF
TRBJ2-1 TRBV3-1 CASSQEGQGDEQFF
TRBJ2-7 TRBV12-3/TRBV12-4 CASSFRGYEQYF
TRBJ1-2 TRBV7-8 CASSSDGYGYTF
TRBJ2-7 TRBV28 CASKQAGASYEQYF
TRBJ1-1 TRBV7-6 CASSLGRGRNTEAFF
TRBJ1-5 TRBV6-6 CASNQQPWGNQPQHF
TRBJ2-7 TRBV7-6 CASSLEGQGSYEQYF
TRBJ2-1 TRBV12-3/TRBV12-4 CASSLATVEQFF
TRBJ1-2 TRBV3-1 CASSRGDRGRGYTF
TRBJ2-2 TRBV7-2 CASSFRGTGELFF
TRBJ2-1 TRBV19 CASSSRTSGRASKGEQFF
TRBJ2-6 TRBV6-2/TRBV6-3 CASIPRGGMDGANVLTF
TRBJ2-3 TRBV7-2 CASSLPLDTQYF
TRBJ1-1 TRBV11-2 CASSLDGQRGRVNTEAFF
TRBJ2-1 TRBV5-6 CASSPREVTADNEQFF
TRBJ2-5 TRBV6-6 CASSTRDTQETQYF
TRBJ1-5 TRBV5-1 CASSEGSGQPQHF
TRBJ2-1 TRBV20-1 CSAPIAGGNEQFF
TRBJ1-1 TRBV15 CATSRDRSTGRTEAFF
TRBJ2-5 TRBV27 CASSRTSGSGETQYF
TRBJ2-1 TRBV27 CASTRGGAVNEQFF
TRBJ1-1 TRBV7-6 CASSPGESSSTEAFF
TRBJ1-2 TRBV19 CASAGIYGYTF